The entry below describes one TCR beta chain. This entry is derived from a study of control samples from healthy donors and cancer patients. The repertoire was sequenced with immunoSEQ multiplex PCR; TCRdb's copy has only in-frame clones and lacks some. The repertoire holds under 450,000 clones, 80% to 95% seen once, with just under 6.5% in the top ten. The source material was PBMCs. The TCR comes from a man aged 40-55 years with head and neck cancer.

DNA for the CDR3: TGTGCCAGCAGCTCTCAGTGGAACACCGGGGAGCTGTTTTTT. Protein: CASSSQWNTGELFF. The chain joins TRBV11-1 to TRBJ2-2; D is unclear. The CDR3 spans 14 residues. The germline V and J ends were trimmed by 4 bases and 1 base, with 7 bases remaining between them. Germline V gene sequence: CDR1 SGHAT, CDR2 FQDESV (reference sequence).